The text below deals with one T cell receptor beta chain. The antigen is not known. The data were taken from a study of graft-versus-host responses after intestinal transplantation. Study information: Each of the recipients got a multivisceral, liver-intestinal, or isolated intestinal transplant. Anti-thymocyte globulin was used for induction in all recipients, who then took tacrolimus and steroids for approximately 3 years. Study results and caveats: Recipient marrow harbored GvH clones, some of which surfaced first in ileum or blood.

TCRdb keeps only in-frame clones here, not all; method: immunoSEQ multiplex PCR. This sample has approximately 86,000 clones, with around 92% found just once. The CDR3 is 15 residues long. The germline V gene has CDR1 SGHTA and CDR2 FQGNSA. Trimming removed 1 base at V and 0 bases at J, with 10 bases between. The chain joins TRBV7-2 to TRBJ2-7, with TRBD2 as a possible D gene (5 bases). This material consisted of unstimulated CD4+ T cells sorted from spleen or lymph node cells, taken before intestinal transplant. The source is a human donor who received an intestinal transplant. CDR3 sequence: CASSLVRGSSYEQYF. CDR3 sequence (DNA): TGTGCCAGCAGCTTAGTCCGAGGGAGCTCCTACGAGCAGTACTTC. Supplemented by reference TRBV7-2 and TRBJ2-7, the full variable domain reads GAGVSQSPSNKVTEKGKDVELRCDPISGHTALYWYRQSLGQGLEFLIYFQGNSAPDKSGLPSDRFSAERTGGSVSTLTIQRTQQEDSAVYLCASSLVRGSSYEQYFGPGTRLTVT.